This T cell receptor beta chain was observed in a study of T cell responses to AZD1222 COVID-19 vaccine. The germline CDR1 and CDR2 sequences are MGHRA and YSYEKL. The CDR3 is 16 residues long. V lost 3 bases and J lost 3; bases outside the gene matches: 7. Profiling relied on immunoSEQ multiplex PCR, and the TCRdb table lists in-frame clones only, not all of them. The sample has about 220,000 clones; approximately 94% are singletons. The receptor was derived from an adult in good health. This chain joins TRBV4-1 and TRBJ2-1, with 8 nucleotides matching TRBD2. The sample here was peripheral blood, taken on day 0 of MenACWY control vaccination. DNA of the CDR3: TGCGCCAGCAGCCACGGAAGGGGGACTAGCTACAATGAGCAGTTCTTC. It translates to CASSHGRGTSYNEQFF.